The source of this T cell receptor (beta chain) is a study of OX40 agonist ivuxolimab in advanced cancers. Notes on the study in general: No determination was made of the antigen specificity of the expanded peripheral T cells.

Trimming pared 8 bases from V and 3 bases from J, leaving 14 bases between. The CDR3 is 14 residues long. The germline V gene encodes CDR1 MDHEN and CDR2 SYDVKM. As concerns this clone: What it binds is not known.

TCRdb's table, derived via immunoSEQ multiplex PCR, lists solely in-frame clones and lacks some. The sample lists about 13,000 clones, roughly 80% occurring once. The source was CD4+ or CD8+ T cells sorted from blood, collected in a trial of the OX40 agonist ivuxolimab. The TCR comes from an adult with an advanced solid tumor such as melanoma, head and neck, liver or kidney cancer. V usage is TRBV28 and J usage is TRBJ1-5, with a possible D match to TRBD1 (5 bases). The chain's CDR3 is CASRNRGDNQPQHF. The CDR3 bases are TGTGCCAGCCGCAACCGAGGGGACAATCAGCCCCAGCATTTT.